This TCR beta chain was sequenced for a study of blood T cell repertoires in COVID-19. Study overall: Samples representing acute and convalescent COVID-19 were sourced from the United States, Italy and Spain.

This CDR3 region has 15 residues. Germline values: CDR1 SGHVS, CDR2 FNYEAQ. V lost 1 base and J lost 2; bases outside the gene matches: 4. Here immunoSEQ multiplex PCR was the method, and the copy in TCRdb shows in-frame clones only, minus some. This table has around 63,000 clones, about 86% appearing once. This TCR came from a woman older than 75 with active or convalescent COVID-19. The specimen was peripheral blood. The V gene is TRBV7-6, the J gene TRBJ2-7, with 8 bases lining up with TRBD1. The CDR3 protein is CASSLDRGFTYEQYF. The CDR3 DNA reads TGTGCCAGCAGCTTAGACAGGGGGTTTACCTACGAGCAGTACTTC.